The T cell receptor (beta chain) described here comes from a study of cytomegalovirus exposure and HLA in healthy donors. General study findings and limits: The productive fraction for most TCR beta V segments was about 90% or about 30% in an earlier analysis. Fewer N-insertions (relative to the approximately 670-donor mean) were reportedly seen in an Asian-associated ancestry cluster in a later analysis. Presence/absence comparisons presumed near-even sequencing depth among donors.

V was pared by 3 bases and J by 5 bases, with 7 bases of the junction left unmatched. Germline-derived CDR1 and CDR2 are SGHDN and FVKESK. The CDR3 runs 16 residues. The PCR employed 60 Vbeta primers together with 13 Jbeta primers. This table comes from immunoSEQ multiplex PCR, and its TCRdb copy is limited to in-frame clones, with some not included. The sample gives roughly 180,000 clones, over 80% of which show up once; more than 1% is in the top ten. Of note for this clone: The antigen is not known.

The receptor's source is a boy aged 2 to 10 in good health and CMV-seronegative. The sequenced sample consisted of PBMCs. The chain links TRBV14 to TRBJ2-2; the match to TRBD2 covers 9 bases. This chain's CDR3 is CASSQRRLADTGELFF. DNA of the CDR3: TGTGCCAGCAGCCAGCGCCGACTAGCGGATACCGGGGAGCTGTTTTTT.